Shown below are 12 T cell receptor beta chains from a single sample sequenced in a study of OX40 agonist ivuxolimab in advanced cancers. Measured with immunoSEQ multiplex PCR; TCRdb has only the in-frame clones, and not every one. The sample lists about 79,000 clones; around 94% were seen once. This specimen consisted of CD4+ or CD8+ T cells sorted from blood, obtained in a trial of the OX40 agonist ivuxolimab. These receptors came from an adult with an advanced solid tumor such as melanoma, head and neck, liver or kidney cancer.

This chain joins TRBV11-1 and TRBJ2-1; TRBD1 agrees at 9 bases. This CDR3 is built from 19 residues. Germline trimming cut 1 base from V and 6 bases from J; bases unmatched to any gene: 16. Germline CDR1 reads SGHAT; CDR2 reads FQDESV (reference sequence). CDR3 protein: CASSLDHPETGGKLNEQFF. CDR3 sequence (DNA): TGTGCCAGCAGCTTAGATCATCCCGAGACAGGGGGGAAACTCAATGAGCAGTTCTTC.

In DNA, the CDR3 is TGTGCCAGCAGCTCCTCATTGGCGCAAACGATGGGAGAGACCCAGTACTTC. It is translated as CASSSSLAQTMGETQYF. The genes are TRBV7-9 and TRBJ2-5; D is unresolved. Deletions cut 4 bases from V and 4 bases from J, with 22 bases between. The CDR3 loop spans 17 amino acids. Germline-derived CDR1 and CDR2 are SEHNR and FQNEAQ (reference sequence). Full variable domain (remainder filled in from reference TRBV7-9 and TRBJ2-5): DTGVSQNPRHKITKRGQNVTFRCDPISEHNRLYWYRQTLGQGPEFLTYFQNEAQLEKSRLLSDRFSAERPKGSFSTLEIQRTEQGDSAMYLCASSSSLAQTMGETQYFGPGTRLLVL.

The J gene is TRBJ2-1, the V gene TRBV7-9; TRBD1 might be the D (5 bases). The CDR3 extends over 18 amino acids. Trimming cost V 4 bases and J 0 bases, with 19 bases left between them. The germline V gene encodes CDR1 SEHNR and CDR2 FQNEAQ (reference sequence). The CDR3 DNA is TGTGCCAGCAGCTCCCTGGACAATCCCCAAAGCTCCTACAATGAGCAGTTCTTC. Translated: CASSSLDNPQSSYNEQFF.

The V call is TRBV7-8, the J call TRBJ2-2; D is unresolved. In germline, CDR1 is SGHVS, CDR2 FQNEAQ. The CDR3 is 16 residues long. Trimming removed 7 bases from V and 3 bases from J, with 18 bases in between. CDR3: CASTTLRRIDTGELFF. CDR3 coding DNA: TGTGCCAGCACCACTTTGAGGCGGATCGACACCGGGGAGCTGTTTTTT.

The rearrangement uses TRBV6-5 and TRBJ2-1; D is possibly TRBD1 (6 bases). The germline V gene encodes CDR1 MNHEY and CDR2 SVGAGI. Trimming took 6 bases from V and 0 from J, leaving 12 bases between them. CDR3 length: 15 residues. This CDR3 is CASSSGQSSYNEQFF. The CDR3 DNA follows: TGTGCCAGCAGCTCCGGACAGAGCTCCTACAATGAGCAGTTCTTC.

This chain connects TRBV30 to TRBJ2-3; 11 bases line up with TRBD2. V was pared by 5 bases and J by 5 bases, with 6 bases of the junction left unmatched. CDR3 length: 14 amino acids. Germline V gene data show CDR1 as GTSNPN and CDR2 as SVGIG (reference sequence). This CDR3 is CAWAVAGGLDTQYF. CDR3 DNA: TGTGCCTGGGCTGTAGCGGGGGGGCTAGATACGCAGTATTTT.

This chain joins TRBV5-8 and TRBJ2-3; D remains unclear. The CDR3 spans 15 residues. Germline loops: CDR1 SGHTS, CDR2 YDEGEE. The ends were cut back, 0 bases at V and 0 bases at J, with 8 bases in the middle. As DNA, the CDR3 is TGTGCCAGCAGCTTGGAACGAGCGAGCACAGATACGCAGTATTTT. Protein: CASSLERASTDTQYF.

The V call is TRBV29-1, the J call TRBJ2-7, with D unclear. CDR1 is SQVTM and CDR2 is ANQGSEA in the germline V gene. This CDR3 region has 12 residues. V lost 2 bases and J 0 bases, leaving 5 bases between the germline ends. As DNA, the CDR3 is TGCAGCGTTGAAACAGCCTCCTACGAGCAGTACTTC. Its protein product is CSVETASYEQYF.

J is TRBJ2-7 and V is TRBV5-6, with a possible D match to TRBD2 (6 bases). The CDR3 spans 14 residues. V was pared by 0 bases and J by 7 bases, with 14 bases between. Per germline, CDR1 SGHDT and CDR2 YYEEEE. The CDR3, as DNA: TGTGCCAGCAGCTTGGCCCGGGTAGCGGATGAGCAGTACTTC. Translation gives CASSLARVADEQYF. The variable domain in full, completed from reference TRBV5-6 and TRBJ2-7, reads DAGVTQSPTHLIKTRGQQVTLRCSPKSGHDTVSWYQQALGQGPQFIFQYYEEEERQRGNFPDRFSGHQFPNYSSELNVNALLLGDSALYLCASSLARVADEQYFGPGTRLTVT.

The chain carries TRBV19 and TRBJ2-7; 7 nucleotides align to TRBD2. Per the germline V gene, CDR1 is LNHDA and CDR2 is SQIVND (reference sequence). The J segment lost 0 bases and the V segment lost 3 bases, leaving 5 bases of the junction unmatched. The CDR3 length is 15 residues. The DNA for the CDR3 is TGTGCCAGTAGTATCTGGGAGGGCAGCTCCTACGAGCAGTACTTC. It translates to CASSIWEGSSYEQYF.

CDR3 sequence reads: CASRFTGATDTQYF. The CDR3 DNA reads as TGTGCCAGTAGATTCACGGGAGCGACAGATACGCAGTATTTT. The chain links TRBV28 to TRBJ2-3; TRBD2 might be the D (6 bases). The CDR3 length is 14 residues. Deletions cut 9 bases from V and 3 bases from J, with 16 bases between. Per germline, CDR1 MDHEN and CDR2 SYDVKM.

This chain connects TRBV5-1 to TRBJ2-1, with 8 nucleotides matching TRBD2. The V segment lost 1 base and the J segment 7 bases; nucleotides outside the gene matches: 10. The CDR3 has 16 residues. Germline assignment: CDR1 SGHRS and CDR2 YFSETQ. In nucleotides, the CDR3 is TGCGCCAGCAGCTTGTCCCCTGGGGTAGCGGGGAATGAGCAGTTCTTC. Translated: CASSLSPGVAGNEQFF.